Here is one T cell receptor (beta chain) with its context. No antigen is known for it. The CDR3 consists of 13 residues. V was clipped by 6 bases and J by 6 bases, with 12 bases between them. CDR1 is SNHLY, CDR2 FYNNEI, per germline. The time point here: pre-sensitization, week 0. As for treatment: therapeutic diphenylcyclopropenone sensitization with weekly scalp DPC. This entry belongs to a study of human T cells and chemical hapten exposure. Overall study: It was small differences in pooled library volume that mainly caused per-sample TCR yields to vary.

Study outcomes and limitations: Sensitizing to DPC left TCRs with a frequency above 1 in 1000 unaltered.

TCRdb re-analysed the RACE reads in MiXCR, keeping a single row per CDR3 protein. Here the sample spans 190,000 or so distinct CDR3 sequences, 25% to 30% being singletons. The TCR sequence derives from a woman in her twenties or thirties with alopecia areata. Some clones in this sample may be carry-over from other donors' samples. The sample was whole blood, taken in connection with sensitization to the hapten diphenylcyclopropenone (DPC). The chain is built from TRBV2 and TRBJ1-5; perhaps TRBD1 as D (5 bases). In DNA, the CDR3 is TGTGCCAGCAGCCTCGGACATATTCAGCCCCAGCATTTT. Translation: CASSLGHIQPQHF.